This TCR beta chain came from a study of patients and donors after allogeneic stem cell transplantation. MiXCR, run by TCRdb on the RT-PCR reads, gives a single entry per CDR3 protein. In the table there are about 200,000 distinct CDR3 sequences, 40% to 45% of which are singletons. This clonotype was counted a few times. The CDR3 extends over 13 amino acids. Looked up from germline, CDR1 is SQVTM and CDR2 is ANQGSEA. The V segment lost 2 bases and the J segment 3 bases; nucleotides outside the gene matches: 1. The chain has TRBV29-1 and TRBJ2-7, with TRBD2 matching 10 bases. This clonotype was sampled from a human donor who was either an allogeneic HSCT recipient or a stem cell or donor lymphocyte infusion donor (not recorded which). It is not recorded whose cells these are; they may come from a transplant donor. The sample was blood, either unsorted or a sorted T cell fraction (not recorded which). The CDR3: CSVELAGDYEQYF. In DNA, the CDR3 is TGCAGCGTTGAACTAGCGGGGGACTACGAGCAGTACTTC.